This TCR beta chain was sequenced in a study of regulatory T cells in long-lasting Graves disease. The trim removed 3 bases at V and 5 bases at J, leaving 4 bases unmatched. Germline CDR1 and CDR2: MNHNS and SASEGT. The CDR3 runs 14 residues. For TCR beta, libraries came from iRepertoire HTBI primers and Arm-PCR of CDR3 regions. TCRdb redid the calling of the multiplex PCR reads with MiXCR, one entry per CDR3 protein. The sample shows around 460,000 distinct CDR3 sequences, around a fifth of them seen only once. The time point: persistent/refractory GD, antithyroid drugs over 5 years with positive TRAb. TCR sequences were obtained from RNA taken from PBMCs. This clonotype has a count of ten or more.

Material: peripheral blood mononuclear cells (PBMCs), obtained when the disease was refractory, from a patient treated with antithyroid drugs. The chain links TRBV6-1 to TRBJ2-7; 10 bases are shared with TRBD1. The TCR originated in a female donor with Graves disease. The DNA of the CDR3 is TGTGCCAGCAGTGAGACCGGGACAGGGGACGAGCAGTACTTC. It specifies CASSETGTGDEQYF.